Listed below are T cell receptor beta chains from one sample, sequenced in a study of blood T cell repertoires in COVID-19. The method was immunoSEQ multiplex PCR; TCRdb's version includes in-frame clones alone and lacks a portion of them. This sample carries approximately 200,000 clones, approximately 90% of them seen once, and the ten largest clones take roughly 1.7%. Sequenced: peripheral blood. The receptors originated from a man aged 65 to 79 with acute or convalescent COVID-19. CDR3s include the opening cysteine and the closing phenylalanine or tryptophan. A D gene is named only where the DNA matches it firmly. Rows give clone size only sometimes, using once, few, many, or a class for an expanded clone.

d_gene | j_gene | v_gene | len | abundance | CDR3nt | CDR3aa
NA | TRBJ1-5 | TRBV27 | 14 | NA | TGTGCCAGCAGTTTATCGATCGGCGGTCAGCCCCAGCATTTT | CASSLSIGGQPQHF
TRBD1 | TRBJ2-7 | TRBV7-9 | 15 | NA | TGTGCCAGCAGCCCGCGAGCCGGGACAGGGGACGAGCAGTACTTC | CASSPRAGTGDEQYF
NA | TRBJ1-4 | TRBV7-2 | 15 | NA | TGTGCCAGCAGCTTAAGAGTAGGAGCCAATGAAAAACTGTTTTTT | CASSLRVGANEKLFF
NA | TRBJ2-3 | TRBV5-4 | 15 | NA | TGTGCCAGCAGCCCCAACCTGGCCACCACAGATACGCAGTATTTT | CASSPNLATTDTQYF
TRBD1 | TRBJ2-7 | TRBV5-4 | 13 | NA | TGTGCCAGCAGCAGGGACAGATCCTACGAGCAGTACTTC | CASSRDRSYEQYF
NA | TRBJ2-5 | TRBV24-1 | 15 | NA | TGTGCCACCAGTGAGCCAAGGGACACCCAAGAGACCCAGTACTTC | CATSEPRDTQETQYF
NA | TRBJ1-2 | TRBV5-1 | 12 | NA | TGCGCCAGCACCGACAGCAACTATGGCTACACCTTC | CASTDSNYGYTF
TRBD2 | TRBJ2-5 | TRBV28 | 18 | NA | TGTGCCAGCAGTTTGCCCCCGGGACTAGCGGGAGGGAGGGAGACCCAGTACTTC | CASSLPPGLAGGRETQYF
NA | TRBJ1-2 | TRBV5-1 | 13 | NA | TGCGCCAGCACAAGACAGCCATCCTATGGCTACACCTTC | CASTRQPSYGYTF
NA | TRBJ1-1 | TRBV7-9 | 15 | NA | TGTGCCAGCAGCTTAGATGGGAGGACCGTAATTGAAGCTTTCTTT | CASSLDGRTVIEAFF
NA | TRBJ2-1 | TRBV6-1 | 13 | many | TGTGCCAGCAGTGAAGGAGAGGTCAATGAGCAGTTCTTC | CASSEGEVNEQFF
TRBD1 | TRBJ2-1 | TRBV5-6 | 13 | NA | TGTGCCAGCAGCTGGACAGGGGTGGATGAGCAGTTCTTC | CASSWTGVDEQFF
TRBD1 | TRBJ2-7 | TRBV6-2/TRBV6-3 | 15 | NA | TGTGCCAGCAGTTTCTCCGGGACAGCTCCCTACGAGCAGTACTTC | CASSFSGTAPYEQYF
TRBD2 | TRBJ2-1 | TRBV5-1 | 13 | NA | TGCGCCAGCAGCCGAGGGACTAGCCCTGAGCAGTTCTTC | CASSRGTSPEQFF
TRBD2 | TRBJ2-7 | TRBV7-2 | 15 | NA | TGTGCCAGCAGCTTATTAGAGGCGGGAGGCTACGAGCAGTACTTC | CASSLLEAGGYEQYF
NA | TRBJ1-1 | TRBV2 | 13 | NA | TGTGCCAGCAGTGAAGAAACAGCAAGTGAAGCTTTCTTT | CASSEETASEAFF
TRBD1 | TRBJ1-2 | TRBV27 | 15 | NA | TGTGCCAGCAGTTTAGAGGGGGCTCTGGGGTATGGCTACACCTTC | CASSLEGALGYGYTF
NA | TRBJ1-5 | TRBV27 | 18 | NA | TGTGCCAGCAGGGCGGGAGGGAGTTATACTTATAGCAATCAGCCCCAGCATTTT | CASRAGGSYTYSNQPQHF
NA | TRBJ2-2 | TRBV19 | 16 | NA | TGTGCCAGTAGTATAATGGCCAAGACGAACACCGGGGAGCTGTTTTTT | CASSIMAKTNTGELFF
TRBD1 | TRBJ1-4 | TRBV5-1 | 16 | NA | TGCGCCAGCAGCTTGGGTGCGGGACAGCGGAATGAAAAACTGTTTTTT | CASSLGAGQRNEKLFF
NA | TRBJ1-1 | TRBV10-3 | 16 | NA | TGTGCCATCAGGCGGGGAGGGAATTTGGGGAACACTGAAGCTTTCTTT | CAIRRGGNLGNTEAFF
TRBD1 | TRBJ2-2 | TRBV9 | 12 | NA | TGTGCCAGCAGCGCGGGACAGGGGGTGCTGTTTTTT | CASSAGQGVLFF
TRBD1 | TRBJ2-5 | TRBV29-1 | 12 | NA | TGCAGCGTGGGACAGGGGAGCGGGACCCAGTACTTC | CSVGQGSGTQYF
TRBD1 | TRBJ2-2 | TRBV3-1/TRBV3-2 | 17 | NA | TGTGCCAGCAGCCAAGATCCGGGACAGAGGAACACCGGGGAGCTGTTTTTT | CASSQDPGQRNTGELFF
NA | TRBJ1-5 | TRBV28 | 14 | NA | TGTGCCAGCAGTTTATCAGGGGACAATCAGCCCCAGCATTTT | CASSLSGDNQPQHF
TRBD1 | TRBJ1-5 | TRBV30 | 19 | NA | TGTGCCTGGAGTGTACAGGGACAGGGAGGATGGGTTAGCAATCAGCCCCAGCATTTT | CAWSVQGQGGWVSNQPQHF
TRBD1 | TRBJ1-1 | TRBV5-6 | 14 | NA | TGTGCCAGCAGCCCCGGGACAGGGGGTTTTGAAGCTTTCTTT | CASSPGTGGFEAFF
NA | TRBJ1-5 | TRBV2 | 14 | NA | TGTGCCAGCAGCGTACAGGGTTCCCCAATTTCGGTGCATTTT | CASSVQGSPISVHF
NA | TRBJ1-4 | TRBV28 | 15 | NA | TGTGCCAGCAGTTCAGGGGAGGGGGACAATGAAAAACTGTTTTTT | CASSSGEGDNEKLFF
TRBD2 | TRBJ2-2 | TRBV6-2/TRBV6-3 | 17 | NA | TGTGCCAGCAGTTACCTAGCGGGAGGGCCGGGCACCGGGGAGCTGTTTTTT | CASSYLAGGPGTGELFF
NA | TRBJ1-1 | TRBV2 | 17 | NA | TGTGCCAGCAGCTTCGATTCTCGAAGGAGCATGAACACTGAAGCTTTCTTT | CASSFDSRRSMNTEAFF